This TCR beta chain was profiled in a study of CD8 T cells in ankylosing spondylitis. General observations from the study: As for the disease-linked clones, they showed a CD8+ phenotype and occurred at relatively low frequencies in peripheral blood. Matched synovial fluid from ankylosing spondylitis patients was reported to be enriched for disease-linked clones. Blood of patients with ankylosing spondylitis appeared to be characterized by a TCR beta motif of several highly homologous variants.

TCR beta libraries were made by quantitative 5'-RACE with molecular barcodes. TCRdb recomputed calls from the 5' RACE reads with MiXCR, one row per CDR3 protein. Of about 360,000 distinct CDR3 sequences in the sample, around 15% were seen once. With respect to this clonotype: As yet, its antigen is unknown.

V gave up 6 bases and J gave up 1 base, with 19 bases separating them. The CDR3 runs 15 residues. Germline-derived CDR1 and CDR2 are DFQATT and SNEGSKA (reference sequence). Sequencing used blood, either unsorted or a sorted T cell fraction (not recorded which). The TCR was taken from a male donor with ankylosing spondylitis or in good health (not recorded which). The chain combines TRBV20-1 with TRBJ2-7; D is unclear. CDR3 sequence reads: CSAPDTTRKSYEQYF. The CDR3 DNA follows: TGCAGTGCCCCTGATACCACGCGAAAATCCTACGAGCAGTACTTC.